The 22 T cell receptor beta chains below all came from one sample that was sequenced in a study of blood T cell repertoires in COVID-19 (dated by TCRdb to about 2020). Library creation used the immunoSEQ multiplex PCR assay. TCRdb stores this immuneACCESS table with in-frame sequences only. Part of the clones is absent; in the studies checked, under half of the shortfall reflects unresolved V genes, and no reason is known for the rest. The sample contains fewer than 450,000 clones, approximately 90% of them found a single time. Clones ranked in the top ten supply 0.9% to 1.5% of the sample. Source material: PBMCs or T cells enriched from blood (not recorded which). All receptors derive from a woman aged 18-35 years who had recovered from COVID-19.

J is TRBJ2-7 and V is TRBV5-4; TRBD1 matches at 7 bases. The V gene's germline CDR1 is SGHNT and CDR2 YYREEE (reference sequence). This CDR3 has 16 amino acids. V lost 5 bases and J lost 3; bases outside the gene matches: 14. The CDR3 spells CASRPTGTENHYEQYF. CDR3 coding DNA: TGTGCCAGCAGACCGACCGGGACAGAAAACCACTACGAGCAGTACTTC.

This rearrangement joins TRBV9 to TRBJ1-4; the match to TRBD1 covers 8 bases. This CDR3 contains 18 residues. Germline lookup yields CDR1 SGDLS and CDR2 YYNGEE. The V segment lost 5 bases and the J segment 11 bases; nucleotides outside the gene matches: 23. For the CDR3, the DNA is TGTGCCAGCAGTGCCTATCCGAATTCTGACAGGGGTTTCGGGAAACTGTTTTTT. Translating gives CASSAYPNSDRGFGKLFF.

The rearrangement uses TRBV5-8 and TRBJ2-7; 8 bases map to TRBD1. Germline trimming cut 2 bases from V and 1 base from J; bases unmatched to any gene: 2. This CDR3 has 14 amino acids. Looked up from germline, CDR1 is SGHTS and CDR2 is YDEGEE. CDR3 sequence reads: CASSFRQGSYEQYF. For the CDR3, the DNA is TGTGCCAGCAGCTTCCGACAGGGGTCCTACGAGCAGTACTTC.

The chain has TRBV9 and TRBJ1-3; TRBD1 aligns across 9 bases. Looked up from germline, CDR1 is SGDLS and CDR2 is YYNGEE. CDR3 length equals 14 residues. J was trimmed by 3 bases and V by 3 bases; bases with no gene match: 1. CDR3 sequence reads: CASSGTGDGNTIYF. The CDR3 bases are TGTGCCAGCAGCGGGACAGGGGATGGAAACACCATATATTTT. Variable domain in full (rest from reference TRBV9 and TRBJ1-3): DSGVTQTPKHLITATGQRVTLRCSPRSGDLSVYWYQQSLDQGLQFLIQYYNGEERAKGNILERFSAQQFPDLHSELNLSSLELGDSALYFCASSGTGDGNTIYFGEGSWLTVV.

The chain couples TRBV10-3 to TRBJ2-3, with D tentatively TRBD1 (5 bases). The V end lost 0 bases, the J end lost 4 bases, and 14 bases lay between the germline ends. The CDR3 loop spans 16 amino acids. The germline V gene has CDR1 ENHRY and CDR2 SYGVKD. DNA for the CDR3: TGTGCCATCAGTGAGTCTAAGGGGCGCATCTCAGATACGCAGTATTTT. Protein product: CAISESKGRISDTQYF.

The genes are TRBV2 and TRBJ2-7; 7 bases map to TRBD1. V lost 10 bases to trimming and J lost 0 bases; unmatched junction nucleotides: 12. Per the germline V gene, CDR1 is SNHLY and CDR2 is FYNNEI. The CDR3 is made up of 15 amino acids. CDR3 sequence (DNA): TGTGCCAAGGTTTCACGACAGGGCAGCTCCTACGAGCAGTACTTC. The encoded protein is CAKVSRQGSSYEQYF.

The chain has TRBV9 and TRBJ2-1; TRBD2 aligns across 11 bases. The germline V gene has CDR1 SGDLS and CDR2 YYNGEE. Unmatched junction bases numbered 4, after V lost 7 bases and J lost 4 bases. This CDR3 spans 14 amino acids. The CDR3 reads CASGRTSGYNEQFF. CDR3 nucleotides: TGTGCCAGCGGTAGGACTAGCGGGTACAATGAGCAGTTCTTC.

This sequence joins TRBV19 and TRBJ2-2; 10 bases are a match to TRBD2. This CDR3 is built from 18 residues. Trimming cost V 3 bases and J 5 bases; bases outside gene matches: 12. Germline CDR1 and CDR2: LNHDA and SQIVND (reference sequence). The CDR3 region has the DNA TGTGCCAGTAGTATTCGGCTAGCGGGGGCCGGGGGGACCGGGGAGCTGTTTTTT. This sequence encodes CASSIRLAGAGGTGELFF. Variable domain in full (rest from reference TRBV19 and TRBJ2-2): DGGITQSPKYLFRKEGQNVTLSCEQNLNHDAMYWYRQDPGQGLRLIYYSQIVNDFQKGDIAEGYSVSREKKESFPLTVTSAQKNPTAFYLCASSIRLAGAGGTGELFFGEGSRLTVL.

This chain connects TRBV5-1 to TRBJ2-7; D remains ambiguous. Germline CDR1 SGHRS, CDR2 YFSETQ. CDR3 length: 12 amino acids. V lost 1 base and J 4 bases, leaving 6 bases between the germline ends. In DNA form, the CDR3 reads TGCGCCAGCAGCTTGACTGATTACGAGCAGTACTTC. Its translation: CASSLTDYEQYF.

The chain carries TRBV6-2 or TRBV6-3 and TRBJ1-1; D is uncertain. This CDR3 comprises 13 residues. Trimming took 0 bases from V and 1 from J, leaving 3 bases between them. Germline V gene sequence: CDR1 MNHEY, CDR2 SVGEGT. CDR3 sequence (DNA): TGTGCCAGCAGTTACTCCTGGAACACTGAAGCTTTCTTT. Residues: CASSYSWNTEAFF.

V is TRBV7-9 and J is TRBJ2-2; the D gene is possibly TRBD2 (5 bases). Trimming pared 5 bases from V and 6 bases from J, leaving 13 bases between. From germline, CDR1 is SEHNR and CDR2 FQNEAQ (reference sequence). This CDR3 contains 14 residues. The CDR3 DNA is TGTGCCAGCAGCCCGAAGGACTGGTCCGGGGAGCTGTTTTTT. Its translation: CASSPKDWSGELFF.

This clone was seen only once. The chain employs TRBV7-2 and TRBJ2-7; TRBD2 matches at 10 bases. Germline lookup yields CDR1 SGHTA and CDR2 FQGNSA. This CDR3 comprises 18 residues. The junction had 10 bases not matched to a gene; V was cut back by 2 bases and J by 0 bases. CDR3 in DNA: TGTGCCAGCAGCTTACGGTTTAGCGGGGGGTCAAGCTCCTACGAGCAGTACTTC. It is translated as CASSLRFSGGSSSYEQYF.

V and J are TRBV5-1 and TRBJ2-7; 8 bases are a match to TRBD2. V lost 7 bases, J lost 3 bases, and 6 bases stayed unmatched. Germline V gives CDR1 SGHRS, CDR2 YFSETQ. This CDR3 contains 13 residues. The CDR3 is CASRPGGIYEQYF. The CDR3 DNA sequence: TGCGCCAGCCGCCCGGGGGGGATCTACGAGCAGTACTTC.

The V call is TRBV5-1, the J call TRBJ2-5, with 7 bases matching TRBD1. The CDR3 contains 15 residues. CDR1 and CDR2 from the germline V gene are SGHRS and YFSETQ. J gave up 2 bases and V 4 bases, and 8 bases lay outside the gene matches. The CDR3 DNA sequence: TGCGCCAGCAGCGTCGATGGGACAGCTCAAGAGACCCAGTACTTC. Protein product: CASSVDGTAQETQYF.

The chain has TRBV9 and TRBJ2-1; 10 bases are a match to TRBD2. Germline CDR1 reads SGDLS; CDR2 reads YYNGEE. V lost 5 bases to trimming and J lost 5 bases; unmatched junction nucleotides: 7. This CDR3 region has 15 residues. This CDR3 reads CASSFSGGTNNEQFF. CDR3 coding DNA: TGTGCCAGCAGTTTTAGCGGGGGGACAAACAATGAGCAGTTCTTC.

A word on this clone: This sample also contains other DNA sequences that code for the same CDR3. The V gene is TRBV5-6, the J gene TRBJ1-2; 7 bases agree with TRBD1. CDR3 length equals 14 residues. The germline V gene has CDR1 SGHDT and CDR2 YYEEEE. V trimming: 4 bases; J trimming: 5 bases; junction bases outside the gene matches: 8. The chain's CDR3 is CASSNRGSSYGYTF. For the CDR3, the DNA is TGTGCCAGCAGCAACAGGGGCTCCTCTTATGGCTACACCTTC.

The rearrangement links TRBV9 to TRBJ1-2; 11 bases align to TRBD1. Germline loops: CDR1 SGDLS, CDR2 YYNGEE. This CDR3 is 15 amino acids long. The junction had 7 bases not matched to a gene; V was cut back by 3 bases and J by 6 bases. CDR3 loop: CASSGTGGSLDGYTF. DNA for the CDR3: TGTGCCAGCAGCGGGACAGGGGGCTCCTTGGATGGCTACACCTTC.

This chain connects TRBV11-2 to TRBJ1-1, with a tentative D call TRBD1 (6 bases). V gave up 4 bases and J gave up 4 bases, with 19 bases separating them. The CDR3 runs to 16 residues. Germline V lookup: CDR1 SGHAT, CDR2 FQNNGV. CDR3 sequence reads: CASSSLARGRGTEAFF. CDR3 DNA sequence: TGTGCCAGCAGCTCGCTTGCGCGGGGGCGCGGCACTGAAGCTTTCTTT.

This clone occurred once. J is TRBJ2-7 and V is TRBV5-1; TRBD1 is a possible D gene (5 bases). Germline CDR1 SGHRS, CDR2 YFSETQ. Trimming took 0 bases from V and 6 from J, leaving 13 bases between them. The CDR3 spans 14 residues. The CDR3 is CASSLEGQVGEQYF. The CDR3 DNA reads as TGCGCCAGCAGCTTGGAGGGGCAGGTGGGCGAGCAGTACTTC.

This clone has a handful of counts. The rearrangement uses TRBV12-5 and TRBJ1-5; TRBD1 matches at 9 bases. The V and J ends lost 6 bases and 7 bases, in that order; junction bases with no gene match: 13. From germline, CDR1 is LGHNT and CDR2 FRNRAP. The CDR3 consists of 16 residues. CDR3 sequence (DNA): TGTGCTAGTGGACGAAATCCGGGACAGGGTAACCAGCCCCAGCATTTT. Translated: CASGRNPGQGNQPQHF. Full variable domain (rest looked up from reference TRBV12-5 and TRBJ1-5): DARVTQTPRHKVTEMGQEVTMRCQPILGHNTVFWYRQTMMQGLELLAYFRNRAPLDDSGMPKDRFSAEMPDATLATLKIQPSEPRDSAVYFCASGRNPGQGNQPQHFGDGTRLSIL.

This clone was recorded once. The CDR3 region is CASSFGTGGFTDTQYF. In DNA form, the CDR3 reads TGTGCCAGCAGTTTCGGGACAGGTGGATTCACAGATACGCAGTATTTT. V usage is TRBV27 and J usage is TRBJ2-3; the match to TRBD1 covers 8 bases. Unmatched junction bases numbered 7, after V lost 3 bases and J lost 2 bases. CDR1 is MNHEY and CDR2 is SMNVEV in the germline V gene (reference sequence). This CDR3 comprises 16 residues.

Written as DNA, the CDR3 is TGTGCCAGCAACCCGGGACTAGCGGGGGTAGTTAGCTACAATGAGCAGTTCTTC. Translating it yields CASNPGLAGVVSYNEQFF. The V and J genes are TRBV9 and TRBJ2-1; TRBD2 matches at 14 bases. There are 18 residues in the CDR3. The ends lost 6 bases at V and 3 bases at J; junction bases unmatched: 11. Germline V gene data show CDR1 as SGDLS and CDR2 as YYNGEE.